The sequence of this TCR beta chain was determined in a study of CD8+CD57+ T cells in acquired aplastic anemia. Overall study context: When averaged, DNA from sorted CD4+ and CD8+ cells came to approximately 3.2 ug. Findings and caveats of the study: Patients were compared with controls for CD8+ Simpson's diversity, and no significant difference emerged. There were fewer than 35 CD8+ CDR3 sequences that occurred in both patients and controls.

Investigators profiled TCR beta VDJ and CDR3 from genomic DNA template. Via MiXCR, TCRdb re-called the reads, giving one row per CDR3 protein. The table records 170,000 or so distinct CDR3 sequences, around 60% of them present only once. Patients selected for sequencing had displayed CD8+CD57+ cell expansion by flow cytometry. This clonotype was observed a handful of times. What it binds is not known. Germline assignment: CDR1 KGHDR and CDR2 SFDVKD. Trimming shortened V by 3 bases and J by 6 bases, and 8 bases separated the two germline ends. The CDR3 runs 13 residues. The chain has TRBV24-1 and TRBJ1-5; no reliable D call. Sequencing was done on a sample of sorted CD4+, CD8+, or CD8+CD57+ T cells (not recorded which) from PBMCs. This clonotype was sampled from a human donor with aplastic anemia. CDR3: CATSDKGSQPQHF. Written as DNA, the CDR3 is TGTGCCACCAGTGATAAGGGCAGTCAGCCCCAGCATTTT.